This TCR beta chain was observed in a study of shared T cell receptors in the human thymus. This CDR3 region has 14 residues. Germline V gene data show CDR1 as SGHDN and CDR2 as FVKESK. With 4 bases removed from V and 4 bases from J, the gap between germline ends came to 13 bases. Clones were read by immunoSEQ multiplex PCR, and TCRdb kept only the in-frame ones, dropping some. The table shows about 380,000 clones, with 85% to 95% occurring only once. This sequence was found in a human donor. V and J are TRBV14 and TRBJ2-5, with a possible D match to TRBD2 (6 bases). The specimen was thymocytes. For the CDR3, the DNA is TGTGCCAGCAGCCCGCCGGGAGTGGGAGAGACCCAGTACTTC. This sequence encodes CASSPPGVGETQYF.